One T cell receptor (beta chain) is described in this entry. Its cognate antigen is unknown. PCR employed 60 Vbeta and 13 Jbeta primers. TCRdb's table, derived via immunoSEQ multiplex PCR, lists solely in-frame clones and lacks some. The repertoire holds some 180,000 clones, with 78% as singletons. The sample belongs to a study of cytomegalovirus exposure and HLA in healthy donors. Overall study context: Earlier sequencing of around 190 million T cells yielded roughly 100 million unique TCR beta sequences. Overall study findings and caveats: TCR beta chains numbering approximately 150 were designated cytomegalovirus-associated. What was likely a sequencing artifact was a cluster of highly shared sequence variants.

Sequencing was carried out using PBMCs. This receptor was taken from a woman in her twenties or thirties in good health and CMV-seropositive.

The CDR3 spells CASSPGGHSRSQYF. In nucleotides, the CDR3 is TGTGCCAGTAGTCCAGGGGGCCACTCGAGGTCCCAGTACTTC. This rearrangement joins TRBV19 to TRBJ2-5; 8 nucleotides align to TRBD1. CDR3 length equals 14 residues. The germline V gene encodes CDR1 LNHDA and CDR2 SQIVND (reference sequence). Trimming took 5 bases from V and 9 from J; bases not matched to a gene: 11. The variable domain in full, completed from reference TRBV19 and TRBJ2-5, reads DGGITQSPKYLFRKEGQNVTLSCEQNLNHDAMYWYRQDPGQGLRLIYYSQIVNDFQKGDIAEGYSVSREKKESFPLTVTSAQKNPTAFYLCASSPGGHSRSQYFGPGTRLLVL.